Given below is one T cell receptor beta chain in context. Its antigen is unidentified. Researchers amplified the TCR beta CDR3 regions from RNA transcripts. TCR CDR3 underwent first-round RT-PCR with the HTBI primer set. From the multiplex PCR reads, TCRdb called clonotypes with MiXCR, one entry per CDR3 protein. The table records fewer than 700,000 distinct CDR3 sequences, more than 15% of them present only once. The sample is drawn from a study of T cells in Graves' hyperthyroidism and ophthalmopathy. Study results and caveats: Most thyroid clonotypes expanded above 0.001 appeared in blood too.

The CDR3 extends over 15 amino acids. Germline V gene lookup returns CDR1 SGHTA and CDR2 FQGTGA. The V end was cut by 2 bases, the J end by 6 bases, with 14 bases between. The receptor was isolated from a young woman with Graves' ophthalmopathy. The V call is TRBV7-3, the J call TRBJ2-1; D perhaps matches TRBD1 (6 bases). Specimen: blood. The CDR3 coding sequence is TGTGCCAGCAGCTTAGGGGCAGGGGCTCGCAATGAGCAGTTCTTC. This translates into CASSLGAGARNEQFF.